The entry below describes one T cell receptor (beta chain). Profiled with immunoSEQ multiplex PCR; TCRdb holds only in-frame clones, not every one. The sample records about 55,000 clones, under 95% being singletons. The sample comes from a study of T cell changes during pregnancy in multiple sclerosis. V lost 2 bases, J lost 9 bases, and 11 bases lay in between. The CDR3 consists of 13 residues. Germline assignment: CDR1 SGHDN and CDR2 FVKESK. The clonotype originates from a female donor with multiple sclerosis, enrolled in a pregnancy study. This specimen was CD8+ T cells from peripheral blood mononuclear cells, taken in the third trimester of pregnancy. The rearrangement joins TRBV14 to TRBJ2-1; tentatively, D is TRBD2 (6 bases). CDR3 nucleotides: TGTGCCAGCAGCCAACTGGGGGGACTTGAGCAGTTCTTC. This sequence encodes CASSQLGGLEQFF.